One and the same sample provided the 27 T cell receptor beta chains below, sequenced in a study of CXCR3-negative and CXCR3-positive naive CD8 T cells (dated by TCRdb to between 2018 and 2021). TCRdb names NextSeq 550 as the instrument used. The Human TCR Profiling Kit (MiLaboratory) was used to prepare UMI-labeled 5' RACE TRB cDNA libraries. The reads underwent TCRdb reprocessing, giving one record for each CDR3 protein sequence and no DNA. The sample's records list about 40,000 distinct CDR3 sequences. The top ten constitute about 10% of the sample. Material for sequencing was memory CD8+ T cells from blood. The label giving this sample's cell subset or site can be read as: conventional CD8+ memory T cells (TMEM), sorted as controls. Source of these receptors: a human donor in good health. Some clones in this sample may be carry-over from other donors' samples.

The genes are TRBV4-3 and TRBJ2-7; the TRBD1 assignment by TCRdb is unverifiable without DNA. Germline values: CDR1 LGHNA, CDR2 YSLEER. The CDR3 extends over 15 amino acids. This CDR3 is CASSQDRTPSYEQYF.

This chain connects TRBV7-9 to TRBJ2-3. CDR3 length: 16 residues. Per germline, CDR1 SEHNR and CDR2 FQNEAQ (reference sequence). The CDR3 region is CASSLEGRTSTDTQYF.

The chain employs TRBV28 and TRBJ2-1; as DNA is missing, the TRBD1 call by TCRdb cannot be tested. CDR3 length equals 17 residues. Germline V gives CDR1 MDHEN, CDR2 SYDVKM. CDR3 region: CASSPLRRRTANNEQFF.

This sequence joins TRBV20-1 and TRBJ1-1; without DNA, the TCRdb call of TRBD1 cannot be checked. CDR1 DFQATT and CDR2 SNEGSKA come from the germline V gene (reference sequence). This CDR3 is 14 amino acids long. CDR3 loop: CSARTPGQNTEAFF.

V and J are TRBV5-1 and TRBJ1-2; the TCRdb call, TRBD1, lacks DNA for checking. Germline V gene lookup returns CDR1 SGHRS and CDR2 YFSETQ. This CDR3 region has 15 residues. The CDR3 protein is CASSPGTGVSYGYTF.

The chain is built from TRBV7-2 and TRBJ1-1; no DNA is available, so the TRBD1 call from TCRdb remains unchecked. The CDR3 has 14 residues. Germline V gene data show CDR1 as SGHTA and CDR2 as FQGNSA. The CDR3 loop is CASSTRDRDTEAFF.

V usage is TRBV5-1 and J usage is TRBJ1-1; TCRdb proposes TRBD1, but this gene call is untestable without DNA. The germline gives CDR1 SGHRS, CDR2 YFSETQ. CDR3 length: 16 residues. This CDR3 is CASSVDFPLFVTEAFF. Based on the CDR3 plus reference TRBV5-1 and TRBJ1-1, the full variable domain is KAGVTQTPRYLIKTRGQQVTLSCSPISGHRSVSWYQQTPGQGLQFLFEYFSETQRNKGNFPGRFSGRQFSNSRSEMNVSTLELGDSALYLCASSVDFPLFVTEAFFGQGTRLTVV.

V gene TRBV7-9 combines with J gene TRBJ2-3; TCRdb names TRBD1, which stays unverified in the absence of DNA. The CDR3 consists of 15 residues. The germline V gene encodes CDR1 SEHNR and CDR2 FQNEAQ (reference sequence). Here the CDR3 reads CASSFNQGGTDTQYF.

This clonotype is identified as medium-sized from frequency. The chain has TRBV6-4 and TRBJ2-2; no DNA is available, so the TRBD1 call from TCRdb remains unchecked. CDR1 and CDR2 from the germline V gene are MRHNA and SNTAGT. This CDR3 region has 16 residues. CDR3 protein: CASSDSGTSNTGELFF.

The chain carries TRBV6-2 or TRBV6-3 and TRBJ2-3; the TCRdb call, TRBD2, lacks DNA for checking. The CDR3 runs 16 residues. CDR1 is MNHEY, CDR2 SVGEGT, per germline. The CDR3 region is CASSPLGPESTDTQYF.

Its frequency marks this clonotype as medium-sized. V gene TRBV6-1 combines with J gene TRBJ1-5. Germline V gene data show CDR1 as MNHNS and CDR2 as SASEGT. The CDR3 loop spans 13 amino acids. The CDR3 region is CASSETSNQPQHF.

The V and J genes are TRBV5-1 and TRBJ2-1; TCRdb returns TRBD1, unconfirmable since there is no DNA. The CDR3 has 14 residues. Germline loops: CDR1 SGHRS, CDR2 YFSETQ. The CDR3: CASSLAGNPHEQFF.

The chain combines TRBV7-8 with TRBJ1-5. The CDR3 runs 17 residues. CDR1 is SGHVS, CDR2 FQNEAQ, per germline. The CDR3 sequence is CASSFQGALGSNQPQHF.

This clonotype is called medium-sized based on its frequency. The V gene is TRBV28, the J gene TRBJ2-1; absent DNA, TCRdb's TRBD1 call cannot be checked. The CDR3 is made up of 19 amino acids. Germline CDR1 and CDR2: MDHEN and SYDVKM. CDR3 in amino acids: CASSLNVRAGTALLWEQFF.

The chain joins TRBV20-1 to TRBJ2-7. CDR3 length: 14 residues. Looked up from germline, CDR1 is DFQATT and CDR2 is SNEGSKA (reference sequence). The CDR3 sequence is CSARDSNRAYEQYF.

The chain carries TRBV9 and TRBJ1-3. CDR3 length: 16 amino acids. Per the germline V gene, CDR1 is SGDLS and CDR2 is YYNGEE. CDR3 loop: CASRVATPSLGNTIYF.

The genes are TRBV25-1 and TRBJ2-5; TCRdb designates TRBD1, a call that cannot be tested without DNA. Per the germline V gene, CDR1 is MGHDK and CDR2 is SYGVNS. The CDR3 totals 14 residues. CDR3 loop: CASSPDSPWETQYF.

V and J are TRBV28 and TRBJ2-5; lacking DNA, the TRBD2 call made by TCRdb goes unchecked. The CDR3 sequence is 13 residues long. CDR1 is MDHEN, CDR2 SYDVKM, per germline. The chain's CDR3 is CASSLSSPETQYF.

The chain carries TRBV12-3 or TRBV12-4 and TRBJ1-1; TCRdb designates TRBD1, a call that cannot be tested without DNA. This CDR3 region has 16 residues. Here the CDR3 reads CASSFPEGGAIGEAFF.

The rearrangement links TRBV7-9 to TRBJ2-7; TCRdb's D gene call, TRBD1, goes unchecked for lack of DNA. The CDR3 has 14 residues. Germline V gene lookup returns CDR1 SEHNR and CDR2 FQNEAQ (reference sequence). The CDR3 spells CASSLGAENYEQYF.

V gene TRBV7-3 combines with J gene TRBJ2-1; TCRdb's assignment of TRBD2 cannot be checked, as there is no DNA. Germline loops: CDR1 SGHTA, CDR2 FQGTGA. There are 17 residues in the CDR3. This chain's CDR3 is CASSLRISGGLYNEQFF.

The chain combines TRBV7-2 with TRBJ2-7; TCRdb picks TRBD2, but there is no DNA to check that call. The CDR3 sequence is 15 residues long. Germline-derived CDR1 and CDR2 are SGHTA and FQGNSA. This chain's CDR3 is CASSLIAGVGYEQYF.

The CDR3 spells CASNTPGGHNEQFF. The chain joins TRBV12-3 or TRBV12-4 to TRBJ2-1; TCRdb's D call, TRBD1, is unchecked because there is no DNA. The CDR3 sequence is 14 residues long.

This chain joins TRBV27 and TRBJ1-1. Germline lookup yields CDR1 MNHEY and CDR2 SMNVEV (reference sequence). The CDR3 is 13 amino acids. The CDR3 region is CASSPNMNTEAFF.

This sequence joins TRBV12-3 or TRBV12-4 and TRBJ2-7; TCRdb reports TRBD1, a call that lacks DNA to check it against. There are 15 residues in the CDR3. CDR3 sequence: CASSLGTGGFYEQYF.

This clonotype shows up as medium-sized by frequency. The gene calls are TRBV6-4 and TRBJ2-3; TCRdb outputs TRBD1, but without DNA this stays unchecked. Germline V gene lookup returns CDR1 MRHNA and CDR2 SNTAGT. The CDR3 spans 16 residues. This chain's CDR3 is CASSDSSRGSTDTQYF.

This rearrangement joins TRBV7-2 to TRBJ2-7. This CDR3 comprises 12 residues. Germline V gene data show CDR1 as SGHTA and CDR2 as FQGNSA. CDR3 loop: CASSFGIHEQYF.